This record covers a single T cell receptor (beta chain). The target antigen is unknown. These data originate in a study of EBV T-cell therapy then PD-1 blockade in nasopharyngeal carcinoma. Data came from immunoSEQ multiplex PCR; TCRdb stores just in-frame clones and leaves some out. The sample has about 17,000 clones, 65% to 85% seen once; the top ten hold 25% to 30%. The treatment here: AdE1-LMPpoly-expanded autologous EBV-specific T-cell therapy followed by anti-PD-1 nivolumab. Germline CDR1 reads SGHTA; CDR2 reads FQGNSA. Germline trimming cut 3 bases from V and 5 bases from J; bases unmatched to any gene: 3. CDR3 length: 13 residues.

This clonotype was sampled from a man aged 40-55 years with nasopharyngeal carcinoma. This sample comprised CD8+ T cells from blood, obtained at day 0 from a patient whose treatment included autologous EBV-specific T cells and nivolumab. The chain has TRBV7-2 and TRBJ2-7; TRBD1 agrees at 8 bases. CDR3 sequence: CASSFQGANEQYF. The CDR3 nucleotides are TGTGCCAGCAGCTTTCAGGGGGCTAACGAGCAGTACTTC.